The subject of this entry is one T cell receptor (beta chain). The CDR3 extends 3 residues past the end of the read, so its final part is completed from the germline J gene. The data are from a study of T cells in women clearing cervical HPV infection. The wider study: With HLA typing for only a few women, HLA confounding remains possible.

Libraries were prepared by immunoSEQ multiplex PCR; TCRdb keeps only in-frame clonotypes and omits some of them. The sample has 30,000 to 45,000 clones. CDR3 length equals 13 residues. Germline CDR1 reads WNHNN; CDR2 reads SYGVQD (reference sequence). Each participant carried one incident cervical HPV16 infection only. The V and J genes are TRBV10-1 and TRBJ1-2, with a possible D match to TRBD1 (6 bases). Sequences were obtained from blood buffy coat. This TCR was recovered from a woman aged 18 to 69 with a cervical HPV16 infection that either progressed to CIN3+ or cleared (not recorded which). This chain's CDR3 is CATQRGGDYDYTF. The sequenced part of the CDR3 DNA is TGCGCCACTCAGAGGGGGGGCGATTACGAC.